The source of this TCR beta chain is a study of graft-versus-host responses after intestinal transplantation listed by TCRdb under 2021. For context, the study as a whole: Recipients received multivisceral, liver-intestinal, or isolated intestinal transplants. Anti-thymocyte globulin induction was given to all recipients, followed by maintenance tacrolimus and steroids for approximately three years. Graft-versus-host and host-versus-graft alloreactive T cell clones were tracked in the graft, circulation and bone marrow after intestinal transplantation using bulk TCR-beta CDR3 sequencing. To identify alloreactive clones, pre-transplant mixed lymphocyte reaction products were sequenced and then compared with unstimulated pre-transplant donor and recipient T cells. Of the roughly 24 intestinal transplant recipients enrolled in the cohort, one of whom was a retransplant, a few patients without pretransplant specimens were excluded. A peak of at least 4% donor T cells among recipient peripheral blood mononuclear cells was the definition used for donor T cell macrochimerism. Rather than going through the commercial service, samples from a few later patients were sequenced in-house on an Illumina MiSeq and processed with MiXCR.

As regards this clone: It lacks a known antigen. The junction shows a germline mismatch at one end, possibly a read error.

General findings and caveats noted by the study authors: Early after transplant, declines in HvG clones were associated with peak levels of circulating GvH clones. In patients with donor T cell macrochimerism, the allografts had high GvH to HvG T cell clonal ratios. GvH clones were detected in recipient bone marrow, and some appeared earlier in ileal mucosa or blood, consistent with an intestinal mucosal origin. Conclusions were limited by the relatively low number and heterogeneity of intestinal transplant patients.

Bone marrow was aspirated after transplant from the posterior iliac crest or another site chosen by the physician. To prepare the library, the immunoSEQ multiplex PCR assay was applied. For most patients, genomic DNA was subjected to high-throughput TCR-beta CDR3 sequencing by Adaptive Biotechnologies. Per the original workflow: TCR sequencing data were retrieved from Adaptive's ImmunoSEQ software for about 17 patients, whereas a few other patients were processed with MiXCR and VDJtools. CDR3 nucleotide sequences shared between donor and recipient were removed because the origin of such sequences could not be assigned. To count as alloreactive, a clone needed at least 2-fold expansion over unstimulated cells and a minimum CFSE-low frequency of 0.002% (template counts) or 0.001% (read counts). Clones detected in sequenced pre-transplant spleen, lymph node, or MLR CFSE-low populations of the donor or recipient were defined as mappable. Cumulative frequency of alloreactive clones was calculated as a percentage of all sequences weighted by copy number. The immuneACCESS repertoire file appears here via TCRdb, limited to in-frame rearrangements. These files lack a portion of the clones; in checked studies, under half of the deficit traces to unresolved V genes, and the cause of the others is not known. That table is the source of V, J and clone size, and D and trimming were worked out from the DNA. This sample comprises some 70,000 clones, more than 90% of them detected only once. 6.5% to 7% of the sample rests with the top ten.

From its cysteine to its phenylalanine, the CDR3 spans 17 amino acids. Solely the CDR3 DNA is kept, with 51 bases framed from the first base. As encoded in the germline V gene, CDR1 is SGHAT while CDR2 is FQNNGV. The sequence is built from TRBV11-2 and TRBJ2-5; no D segment can be confidently identified. Sequenced here: bone marrow, sampled 700 to 850 days after intestinal transplantation. The sequence derives from a human patient who received an intestinal transplant, so some T cells may come from the graft donor. The CDR3 region: CAGSDLVRGLKQETQYF. The bases are TGTGCCGGCAGCGATCTCGTTAGAGGCTTAAAACAAGAGACCCAGTACTTC. With the portions outside the CDR3 filled from the reference TRBV11-2 and TRBJ2-5 genes, the complete variable region becomes EAGVAQSPRYKIIEKRQSVAFWCNPISGHATLYWYQQILGQGPKLLIQFQNNGVVDDSQLPKDRFSAERLKGVDSTLKIQPAKLEDSAVYLCAGSDLVRGLKQETQYFGPGTRLLVL.